These 26 T cell receptor beta chains share one sample of origin, sequenced in a study of OX40 agonist ivuxolimab in advanced cancers. Here immunoSEQ multiplex PCR was the method, and the copy in TCRdb shows in-frame clones only, minus some. The repertoire holds about 83,000 clones, 65% to 90% seen once, with 0.55% to 0.7% in the top ten. The specimen was CD4+ or CD8+ T cells sorted from blood, collected in a trial of the OX40 agonist ivuxolimab. These receptors were taken from an adult with an advanced solid tumor such as melanoma, head and neck, liver or kidney cancer.

V usage is TRBV6-1 and J usage is TRBJ2-7; either TRBD1 or TRBD2 may fit D (5 bases each). Germline V gives CDR1 MNHNS, CDR2 SASEGT. V lost 5 bases, J lost 4 bases, and 18 bases lay in between. This CDR3 is 15 amino acids long. CDR3 in amino acids: CASSPEGREPYEQYF. CDR3 bases: TGTGCCAGCAGTCCCGAGGGCAGGGAACCTTACGAGCAGTACTTC.

The CDR3 loop reads CASSEPGDIQRYNEQFF. DNA for the CDR3: TGTGCCAGCAGTGAACCAGGGGATATACAACGATACAATGAGCAGTTCTTC. The chain employs TRBV6-1 and TRBJ2-1; D is possibly TRBD1 (6 bases). The CDR3 totals 17 residues. CDR1 is MNHNS and CDR2 is SASEGT in the germline V gene. V gave up 2 bases and J gave up 4 bases, with 18 bases separating them.

V is TRBV30 and J is TRBJ1-6; 11 positions match TRBD1. After removal of 3 bases from V and 7 bases from J, the junction contained 5 bases not matched to a gene. CDR1 is GTSNPN, CDR2 SVGIG, per germline (reference sequence). This CDR3 is built from 15 residues. CDR3 amino acids: CAWSGQGASNSPLHF. The CDR3 DNA reads as TGTGCCTGGAGCGGACAGGGGGCAAGCAATTCACCCCTCCACTTT. The whole variable domain, remainder taken from reference TRBV30 and TRBJ1-6, is SQTIHQWPATLVQPVGSPLSLECTVEGTSNPNLYWYRQAAGRGLQLLFYSVGIGQISSEVPQNLSASRPQDRQFILSSKKLLLSDSGFYLCAWSGQGASNSPLHFGNGTRLTVT.

The chain recombines TRBV7-6 with TRBJ2-7; possible D gene TRBD2, 6 bases. The germline V gene has CDR1 SGHVS and CDR2 FNYEAQ. The CDR3 is made up of 16 amino acids. Trimming shortened V by 1 base and J by 5 bases, and 18 bases separated the two germline ends. DNA for the CDR3: TGTGCCAGCAGCTTAGGGCCCCCTATAGGGAGGAACGAGCAGTACTTC. Its protein product is CASSLGPPIGRNEQYF.

The chain carries TRBV7-9 and TRBJ1-2; D remains ambiguous. Germline CDR1 is SEHNR and CDR2 is FQNEAQ (reference sequence). This CDR3 comprises 13 residues. Between the trimmed V and J ends, which lost 0 bases and 4 bases, there was a span of 6 bases. CDR3 coding DNA: TGTGCCAGCAGCTTAGCGGCAGGCTATGGCTACACCTTC. Its protein product is CASSLAAGYGYTF. Full variable domain (outside the CDR3, taken from reference TRBV7-9 and TRBJ1-2): DTGVSQNPRHKITKRGQNVTFRCDPISEHNRLYWYRQTLGQGPEFLTYFQNEAQLEKSRLLSDRFSAERPKGSFSTLEIQRTEQGDSAMYLCASSLAAGYGYTFGSGTRLTVV.

The V gene is TRBV19, the J gene TRBJ1-6, with no clear D. Trimming cost V 8 bases and J 9 bases, with 14 bases left between them. Germline loops: CDR1 LNHDA, CDR2 SQIVND (reference sequence). The CDR3 covers 13 residues. The CDR3 DNA reads as TGTGCCAGTCTTGACGGCTATGGTTCACCCCTCCACTTT. Its translation is CASLDGYGSPLHF.

The gene calls are TRBV7-2 and TRBJ2-3, with 13 bases that match TRBD2. The germline gives CDR1 SGHTA, CDR2 FQGNSA. This CDR3 has 18 residues. With V trimmed by 1 base and J by 3 bases, 7 bases remained unmatched. CDR3 bases: TGTGCCAGCAGCTTAGTGTCCACTAGCGGGGGGGGTACAGATACGCAGTATTTT. Its translation is CASSLVSTSGGGTDTQYF.

The chain combines TRBV6-1 with TRBJ1-2; D may be TRBD1 (5 bases). Germline values: CDR1 MNHNS, CDR2 SASEGT. Trimming shortened V by 1 base and J by 4 bases, and 13 bases separated the two germline ends. The length of the CDR3 is 15 residues. The CDR3 bases are TGTGCCAGCAGTGAAGTGGGGAAGGGACCCTATGGCTACACCTTC. Amino acids: CASSEVGKGPYGYTF.

The chain links TRBV6-5 to TRBJ2-4; no reliable D call. The germline V gene encodes CDR1 MNHEY and CDR2 SVGAGI. The CDR3 is 13 residues long. V was cut by 6 bases and J by 4 bases, with 10 bases left in between. In DNA form, the CDR3 reads TGTGCCAGCAGACCGGGCCTGAAAAACATTCAGTACTTC. It codes for CASRPGLKNIQYF.

The V call is TRBV6-6, the J call TRBJ1-5; 8 bases agree with TRBD1. The V gene's germline CDR1 is MNHNY and CDR2 SVGAGI (reference sequence). V trimming: 0 bases; J trimming: 8 bases; junction bases outside the gene matches: 9. There are 16 residues in the CDR3. CDR3 DNA sequence: TGTGCCAGCAGTTACTCGGAGACAGGGGTCAGGGAGCCCCAGCATTTT. Residues: CASSYSETGVREPQHF.

This rearrangement joins TRBV25-1 to TRBJ2-1; possible D gene TRBD1, 5 bases. This CDR3 is built from 14 residues. Trimming shortened V by 7 bases and J by 2 bases, and 12 bases separated the two germline ends. Germline values: CDR1 MGHDK, CDR2 SYGVNS. The CDR3 reads CASTRTQTYNEQFF. The CDR3 nucleotides read TGTGCCAGCACGAGGACACAGACCTACAATGAGCAGTTCTTC.

The CDR3 sequence: CASSTTGTDYGYTF. The CDR3 DNA reads as TGCGCCAGCAGCACGACAGGGACTGACTATGGCTACACCTTC. This chain joins TRBV10-2 and TRBJ1-2, with 7 bases fitting TRBD1. V shed 6 bases and J 3 bases; nucleotides not matched to a gene: 7. Germline-derived CDR1 and CDR2 are WSHSY and SAAADI. The CDR3 length is 14 residues.

The chain is built from TRBV5-4 and TRBJ1-5, with D uncertain. This CDR3 comprises 12 residues. The ends were cut back, 9 bases at V and 3 bases at J, with 10 bases in the middle. The V gene's germline CDR1 is SGHNT and CDR2 YYREEE (reference sequence). CDR3 bases: TGTGCCATGAGGGTTAACAATCAGCCCCAGCATTTT. It codes for CAMRVNNQPQHF.

The V and J genes are TRBV18 and TRBJ1-1; D perhaps matches TRBD1 (6 bases). The CDR3 is made up of 13 amino acids. The germline CDR1 and CDR2 sequences are KGHSH and LQKENI. Trimming removed 5 bases at V and 1 base at J, with 8 bases between. DNA for the CDR3: TGTGCCAGCTCATGGACAGCGAACACTGAAGCTTTCTTT. Its translation: CASSWTANTEAFF.

The genes are TRBV7-3 and TRBJ1-5; D ambiguous. This CDR3 is built from 13 residues. Trimming left V 1 base short and J 7 bases short, with 8 bases between. Germline V CDR1 and CDR2: SGHTA, FQGTGA. CDR3 DNA sequence: TGTGCCAGCAGCTTAAATTCGTGGCAGCCCCAGCATTTT. This gives the protein CASSLNSWQPQHF. Looking up the rest from reference TRBV7-3 and TRBJ1-5 gives the full variable domain: GAGVSQTPSNKVTEKGKYVELRCDPISGHTALYWYRQSLGQGPEFLIYFQGTGAADDSGLPNDRFFAVRPEGSVSTLKIQRTERGDSAVYLCASSLNSWQPQHFGDGTRLSIL.

The CDR3 here is CASSLSGLGGYTF. The DNA of the CDR3 is TGTGCCAGCAGCTTGTCAGGGCTCGGGGGCTACACCTTC. The chain is built from TRBV5-8 and TRBJ1-2; possibly TRBD1 for D (5 bases). The germline CDR1 and CDR2 sequences are SGHTS and YDEGEE. The CDR3 spans 13 residues. The germline V and J ends were trimmed by 1 base and 8 bases, with 12 bases remaining between them. Full variable domain (outside the CDR3, taken from reference TRBV5-8 and TRBJ1-2): EAGVTQSPTHLIKTRGQQATLRCSPISGHTSVYWYQQALGLGLQFLLWYDEGEERNRGNFPPRFSGRQFPNYSSELNVNALELEDSALYLCASSLSGLGGYTFGSGTRLTVV.

V gene TRBV2 combines with J gene TRBJ1-1, with TRBD1 matching 8 bases. This CDR3 is 13 amino acids long. V trimming: 6 bases; J trimming: 6 bases; junction bases outside the gene matches: 6. The germline CDR1 and CDR2 sequences are SNHLY and FYNNEI. The CDR3 loop reads CASRQDRGAEAFF. The CDR3 DNA reads TGTGCCAGCAGGCAAGACAGGGGCGCTGAAGCTTTCTTT.

The chain combines TRBV18 with TRBJ1-5, with a possible D match to TRBD1 (5 bases). V dropped 3 bases and J dropped 5 bases, with 14 bases sitting between them. CDR1 and CDR2 (germline): KGHSH, LQKENI. CDR3 length equals 15 residues. CDR3 protein: CASSPRGTGDQPQHF. For the CDR3, the DNA is TGTGCCAGCTCACCGAGGGGAACGGGGGATCAGCCCCAGCATTTT.

This rearrangement joins TRBV29-1 to TRBJ1-3, with 7 positions matching TRBD1. Germline V CDR1 and CDR2: SQVTM, ANQGSEA. The CDR3 loop spans 13 amino acids. With 8 bases clipped from V and 0 bases from J, the junction kept 4 bases outside the gene matches. Here the CDR3 reads CSTRQGSGNTIYF. CDR3 nucleotides: TGCAGCACCCGACAGGGCTCTGGAAACACCATATATTTT.

The chain has TRBV18 and TRBJ1-6; no definite D call. CDR3 length: 13 residues. The V end was cut by 2 bases, the J end by 5 bases, with 4 bases between. The germline gives CDR1 KGHSH, CDR2 LQKENI. Written as DNA, the CDR3 is TGTGCCAGCTCACCAGGGGATAATTCACCCCTCCACTTT. Translation: CASSPGDNSPLHF.

The V and J genes are TRBV7-3 and TRBJ1-2, with 11 bases lining up with TRBD1. The junction had 6 bases not matched to a gene; V was cut back by 5 bases and J by 7 bases. Per germline, CDR1 SGHTA and CDR2 FQGTGA. This CDR3 has 14 residues. In DNA, the CDR3 is TGTGCCAGCAGCGCAGGACAGGGGGCTCGTGGCTACACCTTC. Encoded protein: CASSAGQGARGYTF.

This rearrangement joins TRBV18 to TRBJ1-1; D is unclear. The CDR3 loop spans 15 amino acids. The V end was cut by 6 bases, the J end by 1 base, with 15 bases between. Per the germline V gene, CDR1 is KGHSH and CDR2 is LQKENI. The CDR3 loop reads CASSPTIRENTEAFF. DNA of the CDR3: TGTGCCAGCTCCCCGACAATCCGGGAGAACACTGAAGCTTTCTTT.

This chain joins TRBV7-8 and TRBJ2-6; D remains unclear. V gave up 1 base and J gave up 0 bases, with 13 bases separating them. Germline-derived CDR1 and CDR2 are SGHVS and FQNEAQ. This CDR3 comprises 18 residues. The CDR3 nucleotides are TGTGCCAGCAGCTTAGAAAGGGTCCTTGGCTCTGGGGCCAACGTCCTGACTTTC. It specifies CASSLERVLGSGANVLTF.

This chain joins TRBV7-9 and TRBJ2-4, with a possible D match to TRBD2 (7 bases). The CDR3 length is 14 residues. Germline CDR1 SEHNR, CDR2 FQNEAQ (reference sequence). Trimming stripped 4 bases from V and 7 bases from J, with 14 bases between. The CDR3, as DNA: TGTGCCAGCAGCTCGCGGGGGCTTGGGAACATTCAGTACTTC. Its protein product is CASSSRGLGNIQYF. The complete variable domain, with remaining parts taken from reference TRBV7-9 and TRBJ2-4, reads DTGVSQNPRHKITKRGQNVTFRCDPISEHNRLYWYRQTLGQGPEFLTYFQNEAQLEKSRLLSDRFSAERPKGSFSTLEIQRTEQGDSAMYLCASSSRGLGNIQYFGAGTRLSVL.

The rearrangement links TRBV5-4 to TRBJ1-3; TRBD1 is a possible D gene (6 bases). Trimming cost V 4 bases and J 0 bases, with 14 bases left between them. Germline V lookup: CDR1 SGHNT, CDR2 YYREEE (reference sequence). The CDR3 is made up of 16 amino acids. CDR3 sequence (DNA): TGTGCCAGCAGCCGAGGACAGTTGCGCTCTGGAAACACCATATATTTT. Translating gives CASSRGQLRSGNTIYF.

This clone was picked up one time. This chain connects TRBV5-1 to TRBJ1-1; TRBD1 matches 8 bases. With V trimmed by 3 bases and J by 4 bases, 8 bases remained unmatched. The CDR3 runs to 15 residues. CDR1 SGHRS and CDR2 YFSETQ come from the germline V gene. Here the CDR3 reads CASSSLGQGRTEAFF. CDR3 in DNA: TGCGCCAGCAGCTCCTTAGGACAGGGCCGCACTGAAGCTTTCTTT.